The sequence of this T cell receptor (beta chain) was determined in a study of regulatory T cells in long-lasting Graves disease (dated by TCRdb to about 2021). In the study overall: Persistent Graves' disease was defined as antithyroid drug treatment for over 5 years with persistently positive TSH receptor autoantibodies. The study was conducted in China and was registered as a clinical trial. In the clinical cohort, patients with persistent Graves' disease had used antithyroid drugs for an average of approximately eleven years. TCR sequencing covered about 13 persistent and around 20 newly diagnosed Graves' disease patients, some 33 samples in total. Peripheral blood TCR sequencing and RNA sequencing compared persistent Graves' disease patients with newly diagnosed Graves' disease patients.

Here is what the overall study found, with its caveats: Persistent disease showed preferential use of TRBV28, TRBJ1-2 and TRBJ2-5, whereas newly diagnosed disease favored TRBV20-1 and TRBJ2-1. Sequencing and analysis were limited to the TCR beta chain. The authors acknowledged the small sample size as a limitation that may reduce accuracy. Compared with newly diagnosed patients, patients with persistent Graves' disease had lower TCR Shannon entropy and fewer highly expanded clones, which suggests clonal expansion. Patients with persistent disease shared more public clonotypes (fewer than 3,000) than newly diagnosed patients did (around 930). Because the primary lesion, thyroid tissue, could not be accessed, the study looked at peripheral blood alone.

The sample holds many counts of this clonotype. No cognate antigen has been identified for it. No much larger clone is present one base from it, and per-base qualities are unavailable. The time point tag for this specimen amounts to: persistent/refractory GD, antithyroid drugs over 5 years with positive TRAb. For both TCR sequencing and RNA sequencing, RNA was extracted from PBMCs using TRIzol. The diagnosis of Graves' disease followed American Thyroid Association guidelines. Recruitment of patients was carried out at an endocrinology department in Xi'an, China. Each patient gave 8.5 to 9.5 milliliters of peripheral blood, collected in an EDTA anticoagulant tube. Ficoll Paque Plus density gradient separation was used to isolate PBMCs, and no further T cell sorting was done. An Agilent 2100 Bioanalyzer and agarose gel were used to check RNA quality, and a NanoDrop 2000 was used to measure RNA concentration.

Libraries were built with multiplex PCR. TCRdb lists the instrument as Illumina HiSeq 4000. CDR3 regions were amplified by Arm-PCR with iRepertoire HTBI primers to construct TCR beta libraries. Gel purification was performed on PCR products prior to sequencing. As for the authors' bioinformatics: Across samples, roughly 60 TRBV and 12 to 15 TRBJ segments were identified and used for gene usage analysis of CDR3 amino acid clonotypes. Filtered high-quality paired reads were merged into contigs using COPE and FqMerger. Contigs were aligned with BLAST to IMGT TRBV, TRBD and TRBJ reference genes, and CDR3 was defined per IMGT. Any clonotype with a frequency above 0.1% was classified as a highly expanded clone. Shannon entropy was used to measure repertoire diversity, and the Gini coefficient was used to measure V-J evenness. Public clonotypes were defined as clonotypes shared by more than one individual. TCRdb trimmed the raw reads at Q25, called clones with MiXCR and kept productive beta chains. Each CDR3 protein gets just one entry, which takes the most common genes and DNA from the rows behind it. TCRdb's processing, not the study's, gives the V and J calls here. The sample contains under 500,000 distinct CDR3 sequences, 20% to 25% of them found a single time. Of the sample, 7.8% falls within the top ten clones.

CDR1 SQVTM and CDR2 ANQGSEA are derived from the germline V gene. The CDR3 spans 13 residues, from the cysteine through the phenylalanine. CDR3 DNA is the only sequence kept; it has 39 bases, read in frame from the first base. The germline V and J ends show losses of 4 bases and 3 bases respectively, and no gene match explains 4 bases of the junction. This receptor chain uses TRBV29-1 and TRBJ2-7, with 9 central nucleotides matching TRBD2. The source is a female donor with Graves disease. Sequenced material: peripheral blood mononuclear cells (PBMCs), taken when the disease was refractory, from a patient treated with antithyroid drugs. The bases read TGCAGCGTTGGTAGCGGGAGCTTCTACGAGCAGTACTTC. Its translation is CSVGSGSFYEQYF.